The 19 T cell receptor beta chains below come from one sample, sequenced in a study of identical twins. Via MiXCR, TCRdb re-called the 5' RACE reads, giving one row per CDR3 protein. This repertoire shows 400,000 to 550,000 distinct CDR3 sequences, more than 13% found once; its top ten account for 0.8% to 1%. This sample was also put to use in a study of yellow fever vaccine responses in identical twins.

Sequencing was done on a sample of CD4+ T cells sorted from blood. These receptor sequences come from a woman aged 18-29 years in good health.

This clonotype has ten or more counts. The chain links TRBV6-1 to TRBJ2-1, with D perhaps given as TRBD1 or TRBD2 (6 bases each). Trimming cost V 6 bases and J 6 bases, with 15 bases left between them. CDR1 is MNHNS and CDR2 is SASEGT in the germline V gene. This CDR3 region has 14 residues. The CDR3 reads CASSPAGGSNEQFF. The CDR3 DNA reads TGTGCCAGCAGCCCCGCCGGGGGCTCCAATGAGCAGTTCTTC.

This clonotype was picked up a small number of times. The chain carries TRBV12-3 or TRBV12-4 and TRBJ2-1; D is tentatively TRBD1 or TRBD2 (5 bases each). With 5 bases removed from V and 6 bases from J, the gap between germline ends came to 23 bases. The CDR3 consists of 17 residues. The CDR3 loop reads CASSRVLGRTRGNEQFF. CDR3 DNA sequence: TGTGCCAGCAGTAGGGTCCTGGGGCGAACCCGGGGCAATGAGCAGTTCTTC.

CDR3 protein: CASSLTGTPSYNEQFF. DNA for the CDR3: TGTGCCAGCAGCTTGACCGGGACTCCTTCCTACAATGAGCAGTTCTTC. This chain joins TRBV7-2 and TRBJ2-1, with D maybe TRBD2 (6 bases). Between the trimmed V and J ends, which lost 3 bases and 1 base, there was a span of 13 bases. The germline CDR1 and CDR2 sequences are SGHTA and FQGNSA. The CDR3 totals 16 residues.

This clonotype was recorded a few times. The chain has TRBV12-3 or TRBV12-4 and TRBJ1-1; D is uncertain. V lost 3 bases to trimming and J lost 0 bases, with 5 bases between them. The CDR3 covers 13 residues. The CDR3 spells CASSFEVNTEAFF. The CDR3 DNA reads as TGTGCCAGCAGTTTTGAGGTGAACACTGAAGCTTTCTTT.

In this sample, this clonotype turned up a few times. This sequence joins TRBV15 and TRBJ2-3; TRBD1 might be the D (5 bases). Germline loops: CDR1 LNHNV, CDR2 YYDKDF (reference sequence). CDR3 length equals 15 residues. V lost 7 bases to trimming and J lost 4 bases, with 18 bases between them. The CDR3 region is CATKPTGPRADTQYF. The DNA for the CDR3 is TGTGCCACCAAACCCACCGGGCCCAGGGCAGATACGCAGTATTTT.

The chain joins TRBV6-1 to TRBJ2-5, with unresolved D. The CDR3 is 14 residues long. The germline V and J ends were trimmed by 0 bases and 3 bases, with 8 bases remaining between them. CDR1 and CDR2 (germline): MNHNS, SASEGT. The chain's CDR3 is CASSEASAKETQYF. CDR3 DNA: TGTGCCAGCAGTGAAGCGTCGGCGAAAGAGACCCAGTACTTC.

This chain joins TRBV27 and TRBJ1-4; the D is unclear. V was clipped by 2 bases and J by 8 bases, with 15 bases between them. The CDR3 loop spans 15 amino acids. The germline V gene encodes CDR1 MNHEY and CDR2 SMNVEV (reference sequence). CDR3 in DNA: TGTGCCAGCAGTTTAGGGAACAGCCCGGGGGAAAAACTGTTTTTT. Protein sequence: CASSLGNSPGEKLFF.

This clonotype was seen repeatedly, ten times or more. This chain connects TRBV29-1 to TRBJ2-7; no reliable D call. V was shortened by 4 bases and J by 3 bases, with 13 bases between the two germline ends. The germline CDR1 and CDR2 sequences are SQVTM and ANQGSEA. The CDR3 runs to 13 residues. CDR3 region: CSVVARVDYEQYF. The CDR3 bases are TGCAGCGTTGTGGCTCGGGTTGACTACGAGCAGTACTTC.

This clonotype came up a few times. The chain has TRBV3-1 and TRBJ2-1; a possible D gene is TRBD1 (7 bases). The V end was cut by 5 bases, the J end by 5 bases, with 16 bases between. This CDR3 is 15 amino acids long. Germline values: CDR1 LGHDT, CDR2 YNNKEL (reference sequence). CDR3 amino acids: CASSSTRGQHNEQFF. For the CDR3, the DNA is TGTGCCAGCAGCTCCACGCGGGGACAGCACAATGAGCAGTTCTTC.

V and J are TRBV7-2 and TRBJ2-3, with TRBD2 matching over 8 bases. V shed 5 bases, J shed 5 bases, and the junction held 12 bases outside the gene matches. This CDR3 is built from 16 residues. The V gene's germline CDR1 is SGHTA and CDR2 FQGNSA. The CDR3 spells CASSLPRGSGKDTQYF. CDR3 nucleotide sequence: TGTGCCAGCAGCCTCCCCAGGGGTAGCGGGAAAGATACGCAGTATTTT. Filled out from reference TRBV7-2 and TRBJ2-3, the complete variable domain reads GAGVSQSPSNKVTEKGKDVELRCDPISGHTALYWYRQSLGQGLEFLIYFQGNSAPDKSGLPSDRFSAERTGGSVSTLTIQRTQQEDSAVYLCASSLPRGSGKDTQYFGPGTRLTVL.

The chain has TRBV6-5 and TRBJ2-1; 11 bases line up with TRBD2. This CDR3 contains 16 residues. Trimming took 5 bases from V and 7 from J; bases not matched to a gene: 10. Germline CDR1 reads MNHEY; CDR2 reads SVGAGI. CDR3 nucleotide sequence: TGTGCCAGCAGTCTACAGACTAGCGGGGTGTATAATGAGCAGTTCTTC. Its translation: CASSLQTSGVYNEQFF.

The V call is TRBV6-1, the J call TRBJ2-7, with unresolved D. Germline V gene sequence: CDR1 MNHNS, CDR2 SASEGT. The CDR3 consists of 15 residues. The V gene lost 6 bases and the J gene lost 5 bases, with 20 bases spanning the gap. The CDR3 DNA sequence: TGTGCCAGCAGGCCGACCGACTTACGTTGGAACGAGCAGTACTTC. Its protein is CASRPTDLRWNEQYF.

The sample holds many counts of this clonotype. The V and J genes are TRBV12-3 or TRBV12-4 and TRBJ2-7; D could derive from TRBD1 or TRBD2 (6 bases each). The CDR3 is 14 amino acids. V lost 3 bases, J lost 3 bases, and 12 bases lay in between. The CDR3 sequence: CASSLGAGYYEQYF. CDR3 in DNA: TGTGCCAGCAGTTTGGGGGCGGGGTACTACGAGCAGTACTTC.

This chain connects TRBV18 to TRBJ1-4; D is uncertain. Deletions cut 2 bases from V and 7 bases from J, with 14 bases between. This CDR3 spans 15 amino acids. CDR1 KGHSH and CDR2 LQKENI come from the germline V gene. CDR3: CASSPVTEIGEKLFF. DNA for the CDR3: TGTGCCAGCTCACCAGTCACAGAAATAGGTGAAAAACTGTTTTTT.

The V call is TRBV28, the J call TRBJ1-2; D perhaps matches TRBD1 (5 bases). In germline, CDR1 is MDHEN, CDR2 SYDVKM. With 3 bases removed from V and 6 bases from J, the gap between germline ends came to 14 bases. This CDR3 has 14 amino acids. CDR3 DNA: TGTGCCAGCAGTTTTATGGGCAGGGCGAATGGCTACACCTTC. As protein: CASSFMGRANGYTF.

This clonotype has only one observation. This chain's CDR3 is CASSYSPQITYGYTF. The CDR3 DNA reads as TGTGCCAGCAGTTACTCGCCACAGATTACGTATGGCTACACCTTC. The chain carries TRBV6-5 and TRBJ1-2; no clear D. V was clipped by 0 bases and J by 5 bases, with 13 bases between them. The germline CDR1 and CDR2 sequences are MNHEY and SVGAGI. The CDR3 totals 15 residues.

The chain joins TRBV28 to TRBJ2-1, with D perhaps matching TRBD2 (5 bases). This CDR3 is built from 15 residues. In germline, CDR1 is MDHEN, CDR2 SYDVKM. V was trimmed by 3 bases and J by 5 bases, leaving 14 bases between them. The CDR3 loop is CASSFPGSPNNEQFF. Written as DNA, the CDR3 is TGTGCCAGCAGTTTCCCGGGATCCCCCAACAATGAGCAGTTCTTC.

Turning to this clonotype: Compared with germline, one end of the junction differs, possibly owing to a read error. The V and J genes are TRBV7-7 and TRBJ1-2, with D unresolved. Germline CDR1 and CDR2: SSHAT and FNYEAQ (reference sequence). The CDR3 has 14 amino acids. The CDR3: CASSPLGPRYGYTF. CDR3 DNA sequence: TGTGCTAGCAGCCCCTTAGGTCCTCGCTATGGCTACACCTTC. The complete variable domain, with remaining parts taken from reference TRBV7-7 and TRBJ1-2, reads GAGVSQSPRYKVTKRGQDVTLRCDPISSHATLYWYQQALGQGPEFLTYFNYEAQPDKSGLPSDRFSAERPEGSISTLTIQRTEQRDSAMYRCASSPLGPRYGYTFGSGTRLTVV.

This clonotype was detected only a few times. This chain joins TRBV27 and TRBJ2-7; possibly TRBD1 for D (6 bases). Germline loops: CDR1 MNHEY, CDR2 SMNVEV (reference sequence). There are 13 residues in the CDR3. V was pared by 6 bases and J by 5 bases, with 14 bases between. In nucleotides, the CDR3 is TGTGCCAGCAGCCAAAGGGGGTACAACGAGCAGTACTTC. Protein product: CASSQRGYNEQYF.